This is a list of T cell receptor beta chains from one sample in a study of CD4 and CD8 cells across lung adenocarcinoma regions. Each CDR3 protein is one row after TCRdb ran MiXCR on the PCR reads. The data contain 12,000 to 15,000 distinct CDR3 sequences, roughly 45% of them singletons. The source material was CD4+ T cells from the center of a lung tumor. All receptors come from a male donor with lung adenocarcinoma. The CD4 and CD8 labels of this study may be unreliable. Each CDR3 is given with its conserved first and last residue.

>TRBJ2-7|TRBV3-1
CASSQVSGSYEQYF
>TRBJ2-1|TRBV6-2/TRBV6-3
CASRGPGGSDEETQYF
>TRBJ2-3|TRBV10-3
CAGKMHLESETQYF
>TRBJ2-3|TRBV5-1
CASSPASGAFTDTQYF
>TRBJ1-2|TRBV7-2
CASSPGWQNYGYTF
>TRBJ1-1|TRBV15
CATSSGEEAFF
>TRBJ2-2|TRBV28
CASSLQNTGELFF
>.|TRBV6-1
CASSNPGTKGHEQYF
>TRBJ1-2|TRBV14
CASSQGGGVHGYTF
>.|TRBV6-5
CATTGDTYEQYF
>TRBJ2-1|TRBV5-1
CASSWTDNEQFF
>.|TRBV10-3
CAMGLQAGSPGAQYF
>TRBJ2-7|TRBV7-6
CASSLAGLAGGSYEQYF
>TRBJ2-4|TRBV6-1
CASGLVGRGKNIQYF
>TRBJ2-1|TRBV10-1
CASSEFGQGSIDEQFF
>TRBJ2-3|TRBV6-1
CASSRDPGRGAKDMQYF